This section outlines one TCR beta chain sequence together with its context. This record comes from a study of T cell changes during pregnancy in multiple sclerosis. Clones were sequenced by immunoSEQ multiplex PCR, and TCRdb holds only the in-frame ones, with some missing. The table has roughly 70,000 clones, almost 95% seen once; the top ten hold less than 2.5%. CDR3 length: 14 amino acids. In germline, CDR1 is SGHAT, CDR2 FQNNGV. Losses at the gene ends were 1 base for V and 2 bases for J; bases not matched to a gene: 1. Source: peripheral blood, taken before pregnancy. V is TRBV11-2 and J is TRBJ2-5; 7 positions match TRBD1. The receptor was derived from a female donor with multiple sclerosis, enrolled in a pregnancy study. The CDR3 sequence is CASSLVTGQETQYF. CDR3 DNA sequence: TGTGCCAGCAGCTTAGTGACAGGGCAAGAGACCCAGTACTTC.